The clone carrying this T cell receptor beta chain was seen just once. The sample belongs to a study of blood T cell repertoires in COVID-19. The overall study: Collection of acute and convalescent COVID-19 samples took place in the United States, Italy and Spain. The cDNA or gDNA used as material had been derived from T cells, B-cell-depleted T cells, or PBMCs.

The CDR3 contains 17 residues. Per the germline V gene, CDR1 is MNHEY and CDR2 is SMNVEV (reference sequence). The V and J ends lost 6 bases and 3 bases, in that order; junction bases with no gene match: 12. In the authors' workflow: Reference gene primer amplification in the assay estimated nucleated cell counts. Method: immunoSEQ multiplex PCR; TCRdb's copy keeps in-frame clones and lacks some. That table gives V, J and clone size, and the DNA gave D and trimming. Of hundreds of thousands of clones listed, about 90% were seen once; the top ten hold roughly 1.6%. The chain links TRBV27 to TRBJ1-5, with 9 positions matching TRBD1. The sequence was obtained from a woman aged 40 to 55 who had recovered from COVID-19. Source material: peripheral blood. The CDR3: CASSQDRGLGNNQPQHF. Here the CDR3 DNA reads TGTGCCAGCAGCCAGGACAGGGGACTAGGGAACAATCAGCCCCAGCATTTT.